This T cell receptor (beta chain) is drawn from a study of blood T cell repertoires in COVID-19. Study summary: COVID-19 samples collected from the United States, Italy and Spain covered acute and convalescent phases. Nucleic acid was either cDNA or gDNA, and it came from T cells, B-cell-depleted T cells, or PBMCs.

Clones were sequenced by immunoSEQ multiplex PCR, and TCRdb holds only the in-frame ones, with some missing. This table holds under 150,000 clones, more than 75% found once. This receptor was obtained from a man aged 45-65 years with acute or convalescent COVID-19. Sequencing was performed on peripheral blood.

CDR3 loop: CASSGTSGRSDTQYF. The CDR3 nucleotides are TGTGCCAGCAGCGGGACTAGCGGGAGGTCAGATACGCAGTATTTT. V gene TRBV3-1 (or the pseudogene TRBV3-2) combines with J gene TRBJ2-3; 15 bases are shared with TRBD2. The V segment lost 5 bases and the J segment 4 bases; nucleotides outside the gene matches: 1. Germline V CDR1 and CDR2: LGHDT, YNNKEL (reference sequence). The CDR3 runs to 15 residues.